A single sample is the source of the 27 T cell receptor beta chains below, sequenced in a study of blood T cell repertoires in COVID-19. Measured with immunoSEQ multiplex PCR; TCRdb has only the in-frame clones, and not every one. The sample includes roughly 250,000 clones, around nine tenths of them seen just once. The specimen was PBMCs or T cells enriched from blood (not recorded which). The origin of the receptors is a woman in her fifties or sixties who had recovered from COVID-19.

The chain combines TRBV27 with TRBJ2-7; 7 bases are shared with TRBD2. The V gene's germline CDR1 is MNHEY and CDR2 SMNVEV (reference sequence). J gave up 0 bases and V 5 bases, and 16 bases lay outside the gene matches. The CDR3 has 18 residues. CDR3 sequence: CASSPHPSLARSSYEQYF. CDR3 DNA: TGTGCCAGCAGTCCGCACCCCTCACTAGCGAGGAGCTCCTACGAGCAGTACTTC.

The V gene is TRBV13, the J gene TRBJ1-4; no clear D. The length of the CDR3 is 16 residues. Germline values: CDR1 PRHDT, CDR2 FYEKMQ (reference sequence). Trimming removed 4 bases at V and 3 bases at J, with 15 bases between. The CDR3 loop is CASSSHEDGANEKLFF. The CDR3, as DNA: TGTGCCAGCAGCTCCCACGAAGACGGGGCTAATGAAAAACTGTTTTTT.

The genes are TRBV11-2 and TRBJ1-2; no clear D. The CDR3 is 14 amino acids. Germline V gives CDR1 SGHAT, CDR2 FQNNGV. The V gene lost 1 base and the J gene lost 8 bases, with 14 bases spanning the gap. Here the CDR3 reads CASSLVRGFSGYTF. For the CDR3, the DNA is TGTGCCAGCAGCTTAGTAAGAGGGTTTAGCGGCTACACCTTC.

The chain uses TRBV9 and TRBJ1-2; 9 bases align to TRBD1. The germline CDR1 and CDR2 sequences are SGDLS and YYNGEE. With V trimmed by 2 bases and J by 4 bases, 0 bases remained unmatched. This CDR3 comprises 13 residues. The CDR3 DNA reads as TGTGCCAGCAGCGTGGGACAGGGCTATGGCTACACCTTC. Its protein is CASSVGQGYGYTF.

The chain recombines TRBV6-8 with TRBJ1-2, with TRBD1 as a possible D gene (5 bases). The CDR3 runs 14 residues. The germline CDR1 and CDR2 sequences are MNHGY and SAAAGT. V lost 6 bases and J 7 bases, leaving 18 bases between the germline ends. The CDR3 reads CASSANGGRVGYTF. The CDR3 DNA sequence: TGTGCCAGCAGCGCAAACGGGGGAAGGGTTGGCTACACCTTC.

The chain combines TRBV4-3 with TRBJ1-2, with D perhaps TRBD1 (5 bases). Germline assignment: CDR1 LGHNA and CDR2 YSLEER. V was shortened by 3 bases and J by 0 bases, with 11 bases between the two germline ends. The CDR3 spans 15 residues. The chain's CDR3 is CASSHQGQANYGYTF. In DNA, the CDR3 is TGCGCCAGCAGCCATCAGGGTCAGGCTAACTATGGCTACACCTTC.

The chain carries TRBV6-5 and TRBJ2-7, with no clear D. The CDR3 is 13 amino acids. With 6 bases removed from V and 6 bases from J, the gap between germline ends came to 15 bases. In germline, CDR1 is MNHEY, CDR2 SVGAGI. Written as DNA, the CDR3 is TGTGCCAGCAGCCGACACTCTTTAGGCGAGCAGTACTTC. Its translation is CASSRHSLGEQYF.

The chain carries TRBV10-3 and TRBJ2-7; a possible D gene is TRBD2 (7 bases). The ends were cut back, 0 bases at V and 2 bases at J, with 14 bases in the middle. There are 16 residues in the CDR3. CDR1 and CDR2 from the germline V gene are ENHRY and SYGVKD. The CDR3 region has the DNA TGTGCCATCAGTGAGTCGAGGGGGGGACACCCCTACGAGCAGTACTTC. Amino acid sequence: CAISESRGGHPYEQYF.

The V gene is TRBV27, the J gene TRBJ2-7, with 9 bases identical to TRBD1. The CDR3 loop spans 15 amino acids. V dropped 7 bases and J dropped 7; count of bases not matched to a gene: 14. Germline assignment: CDR1 MNHEY and CDR2 SMNVEV (reference sequence). The CDR3 sequence is CASTLSRDRAREQYF. CDR3 DNA sequence: TGTGCCAGCACTCTTTCCCGGGACAGGGCGAGAGAGCAGTACTTC.

The V gene is TRBV6-4, the J gene TRBJ2-1; a weak D match, TRBD1 (6 bases). V gave up 5 bases and J gave up 10 bases, with 15 bases separating them. The germline CDR1 and CDR2 sequences are MRHNA and SNTAGT. The CDR3 is made up of 13 amino acids. The CDR3 reads CASSSSQGKEQFF. The CDR3 coding sequence is TGTGCCAGCAGTTCCTCACAGGGTAAGGAGCAGTTCTTC.

V is TRBV6-2 or TRBV6-3 and J is TRBJ2-1; D ambiguous. V lost 2 bases and J 5 bases, leaving 10 bases between the germline ends. The CDR3 has 14 residues. In germline, CDR1 is MNHEY, CDR2 SVGEGT. CDR3 residues: CASSYVTIDNEQFF. As DNA, the CDR3 is TGTGCCAGCAGTTACGTCACTATTGACAATGAGCAGTTCTTC.

This sequence joins TRBV10-1 and TRBJ1-3; D ambiguous. Trimming pared 7 bases from V and 2 bases from J, leaving 15 bases between. CDR3 length: 15 amino acids. Germline assignment: CDR1 WNHNN and CDR2 SYGVQD (reference sequence). Written as DNA, the CDR3 is TGCGCCAGCAAGCCGATAATGAGCGCTGGAAACACCATATATTTT. Protein sequence: CASKPIMSAGNTIYF.

J is TRBJ1-3 and V is TRBV2; no reliable D call. CDR1 is SNHLY, CDR2 FYNNEI, per germline. V lost 5 bases and J lost 0, with 11 bases in between. The CDR3 is made up of 15 amino acids. CDR3 amino acids: CASSYSWSSGNTIYF. The CDR3 DNA follows: TGTGCCAGCAGTTATTCTTGGAGCTCTGGAAACACCATATATTTT.

The V gene is TRBV3-1 (or the pseudogene TRBV3-2), the J gene TRBJ1-1; no definite D call. The V gene's germline CDR1 is LGHDT and CDR2 YNNKEL (reference sequence). V lost 3 bases, J lost 4 bases, and 12 bases lay in between. CDR3 length: 14 residues. This CDR3 is CASSHYGRATEAFF. CDR3 sequence (DNA): TGTGCCAGCAGCCATTACGGGAGGGCCACTGAAGCTTTCTTT.

The V gene is TRBV4-2, the J gene TRBJ2-1; D is possibly TRBD2 (5 bases). The ends were cut back, 1 base at V and 10 bases at J, with 11 bases in the middle. The CDR3 consists of 13 residues. Germline values: CDR1 LGHNA, CDR2 YNFKEQ. In DNA, the CDR3 is TGTGCCAGCAGCCAAGTCAAGGGCGGGGAGCAGTTCTTC. Protein: CASSQVKGGEQFF.

The chain links TRBV10-3 to TRBJ2-5; D perhaps matches TRBD1 (5 bases). The CDR3 extends over 13 amino acids. Per germline, CDR1 ENHRY and CDR2 SYGVKD. The V gene lost 4 bases and the J gene lost 2 bases, with 8 bases spanning the gap. This chain's CDR3 is CAISGGRQETQYF. In nucleotides, the CDR3 is TGTGCCATCAGTGGGGGCAGACAAGAGACCCAGTACTTC.

V and J are TRBV5-1 and TRBJ2-7, with TRBD1 matching over 8 bases. The CDR3 contains 14 residues. Losses at the gene ends were 4 bases for V and 1 base for J; bases not matched to a gene: 4. Germline V gene sequence: CDR1 SGHRS, CDR2 YFSETQ. CDR3 sequence reads: CASSPRQGSYEQYF. The CDR3 DNA is TGCGCCAGCAGCCCTAGACAGGGGTCCTACGAGCAGTACTTC.

A few counts support this clone. The V call is TRBV27, the J call TRBJ2-3, with a possible D match to TRBD2 (6 bases). The germline CDR1 and CDR2 sequences are MNHEY and SMNVEV (reference sequence). The length of the CDR3 is 15 residues. V lost 2 bases and J lost 4, with 13 bases in between. The CDR3 nucleotides are TGTGCCAGCAGTTTAAGTTTGCGGGGAGCAGATACGCAGTATTTT. This encodes CASSLSLRGADTQYF.

This clone was seen just once. The germline gene is not matched at one end of the junction; a read error may be the cause. The chain recombines TRBV7-7 with TRBJ2-7, with 11 bases lining up with TRBD1. The length of the CDR3 is 14 residues. Per germline, CDR1 SSHAT and CDR2 FNYEAQ (reference sequence). The CDR3, as DNA: TGTGCTAGCAGCTTATTGGGACAGGGGGACGAGCAGTACTTC. Amino acids: CASSLLGQGDEQYF.

The chain carries TRBV5-1 and TRBJ2-5; 9 bases fit TRBD2. V dropped 7 bases and J dropped 4; count of bases not matched to a gene: 8. Germline V lookup: CDR1 SGHRS, CDR2 YFSETQ. CDR3 length: 14 amino acids. In DNA, the CDR3 is TGCGCCAGCGGAGTGCGGGAGGGAGCAGAGACCCAGTACTTC. It yields the protein CASGVREGAETQYF.

The rearrangement links TRBV5-1 to TRBJ1-3; D is possibly TRBD1 (6 bases). V was trimmed by 0 bases and J by 1 base, leaving 11 bases between them. This CDR3 is 16 amino acids long. The germline CDR1 and CDR2 sequences are SGHRS and YFSETQ. In nucleotides, the CDR3 is TGCGCCAGCAGCTTGGATCCAGGGACATCTGGAAACACCATATATTTT. It specifies CASSLDPGTSGNTIYF.

The rearrangement links TRBV5-6 to TRBJ1-1; TRBD1 is a possible D gene (6 bases). Deletions cut 5 bases from V and 7 bases from J, with 12 bases between. The CDR3 has 12 residues. The V gene's germline CDR1 is SGHDT and CDR2 YYEEEE. This CDR3 reads CASSNRAGEAFF. For the CDR3, the DNA is TGTGCCAGCAGTAACAGGGCGGGTGAAGCTTTCTTT.

This clone showed up just once. This rearrangement joins TRBV7-9 to TRBJ1-3, with D tentatively TRBD1 (6 bases). Trimming removed 4 bases at V and 4 bases at J, with 17 bases between. The CDR3 totals 16 residues. From germline, CDR1 is SEHNR and CDR2 FQNEAQ (reference sequence). In nucleotides, the CDR3 is TGTGCCAGCAGCTCCTGGACAGTGTTGACCGGAAACACCATATATTTT. This translates into CASSSWTVLTGNTIYF.

The gene calls are TRBV4-2 and TRBJ2-7; 8 bases align to TRBD2. Germline CDR1 reads LGHNA; CDR2 reads YNFKEQ. Losses at the gene ends were 4 bases for V and 1 base for J; bases not matched to a gene: 12. This CDR3 comprises 17 residues. CDR3 sequence: CASSPRMTSDLSYEQYF. The DNA for the CDR3 is TGTGCCAGCAGCCCGCGGATGACTAGCGACCTTTCCTACGAGCAGTACTTC.

The rearrangement uses TRBV20-1 and TRBJ1-4; 8 bases map to TRBD1. Germline trimming cut 3 bases from V and 0 bases from J; bases unmatched to any gene: 6. Germline CDR1 is DFQATT and CDR2 is SNEGSKA (reference sequence). The CDR3 loop spans 16 amino acids. The CDR3 sequence is CSASLPTGATNEKLFF. CDR3 coding DNA: TGCAGTGCTAGTCTTCCGACAGGGGCAACTAATGAAAAACTGTTTTTT.

Only one count was recorded for this clone. The chain recombines TRBV7-3 with TRBJ2-7; 9 nucleotides agree with TRBD1. This CDR3 has 13 amino acids. Trimming removed 5 bases from V and 3 bases from J; junction bases left unmatched: 2. Germline V gene sequence: CDR1 SGHTA, CDR2 FQGTGA. The CDR3 DNA reads TGTGCCAGCAGCCCGACAGGGGGCTACGAGCAGTACTTC. Protein product: CASSPTGGYEQYF.

The V and J genes are TRBV6-5 and TRBJ2-7; 10 bases line up with TRBD2. The V gene's germline CDR1 is MNHEY and CDR2 SVGAGI. V lost 6 bases and J lost 4; bases outside the gene matches: 3. This CDR3 region has 13 residues. This CDR3 is CASRASGRYEQYF. CDR3 nucleotides: TGTGCCAGCAGGGCTAGCGGGAGATACGAGCAGTACTTC.